This TCR beta chain was found in a study of a mutant IDH1 vaccine in newly diagnosed glioma. Overall study: Standard pretreatment was either radiotherapy, temozolomide, or, for most, radiochemotherapy with temozolomide.

The time point denotes: baseline, week 1 (first vaccination visit). Noted treatment: pre-vaccination baseline after standard-of-care therapy. The study enrolled donors with new WHO grade 3 or 4 IDH1-mutant, ATRX-lost astrocytomas. The assay was immunoSEQ multiplex PCR, and TCRdb's table has in-frame clones only and misses some. The sample consists of approximately 54,000 clones, roughly 80% of them appearing once. Germline V lookup: CDR1 LNHDA, CDR2 SQIVND (reference sequence). V dropped 6 bases and J dropped 2 bases, with 17 bases sitting between them. The CDR3 totals 15 residues. This clonotype was obtained from a young man with glioma. V and J are TRBV19 and TRBJ2-7; tentative D call: TRBD2 (6 bases). The sample here was PBMCs, taken from a glioma patient treated with radiotherapy, temozolomide or both. Here the CDR3 reads CASSPAGGRTYEQYF. The DNA for the CDR3 is TGTGCCAGTAGCCCAGCCGGGGGTCGGACCTACGAGCAGTACTTC.